Listed here are 19 T cell receptor beta chains from one sample, sequenced in a study of blood T cell repertoires in COVID-19. Clones were read by immunoSEQ multiplex PCR, and TCRdb kept only the in-frame ones, dropping some. The table lists 250,000 to 300,000 clones, about 86% of them singletons. Sequenced material: peripheral blood. These TCRs come from an older woman with active or convalescent COVID-19.

This chain uses TRBV19 with TRBJ2-3; perhaps TRBD2 as D (7 bases). The germline gives CDR1 LNHDA, CDR2 SQIVND (reference sequence). This CDR3 comprises 17 residues. The V and J ends lost 6 bases and 0 bases respectively, with 19 bases between them. In DNA form, the CDR3 reads TGTGCCAGTAGAAACCTTTGGCGGGGGCTAAGCACAGATACGCAGTATTTT. As protein: CASRNLWRGLSTDTQYF.

The V call is TRBV24-1, the J call TRBJ1-1, with TRBD1 matching over 7 bases. In germline, CDR1 is KGHDR, CDR2 SFDVKD. V dropped 2 bases and J dropped 1; count of bases not matched to a gene: 6. The CDR3 is 16 amino acids. DNA of the CDR3: TGTGCCACCAGTGATTCCTTGGGACAGACGAACACTGAAGCTTTCTTT. Its translation is CATSDSLGQTNTEAFF.

The sample holds one count of this clone. This rearrangement joins TRBV7-9 to TRBJ1-4, with no clear D. V lost 6 bases to trimming and J lost 6 bases, with 14 bases between them. There are 14 residues in the CDR3. Germline V gene lookup returns CDR1 SEHNR and CDR2 FQNEAQ (reference sequence). CDR3: CASSPPGGDEKLFF. CDR3 sequence (DNA): TGTGCCAGCAGTCCCCCCGGCGGAGATGAAAAACTGTTTTTT.

The V call is TRBV28, the J call TRBJ2-5, with 8 bases that match TRBD2. With 2 bases clipped from V and 3 bases from J, the junction kept 8 bases outside the gene matches. Germline-derived CDR1 and CDR2 are MDHEN and SYDVKM. The CDR3 runs to 16 residues. CDR3 residues: CASSLNTGGEEETQYF. As DNA, the CDR3 is TGTGCCAGCAGTTTAAATACCGGGGGGGAAGAAGAGACCCAGTACTTC. Full variable domain (remainder filled in from reference TRBV28 and TRBJ2-5): DVKVTQSSRYLVKRTGEKVFLECVQDMDHENMFWYRQDPGLGLRLIYFSYDVKMKEKGDIPEGYSVSREKKERFSLILESASTNQTSMYLCASSLNTGGEEETQYFGPGTRLLVL.

The V call is TRBV29-1, the J call TRBJ2-7, with D possibly TRBD1 on 9 matching bases. The V and J ends lost 4 bases and 9 bases respectively, with 22 bases between them. This CDR3 region has 14 residues. The germline gives CDR1 SQVTM, CDR2 ANQGSEA. In DNA, the CDR3 is TGCAGCGTTGGTGCGGGACAGGGACTAGTTGCGCAGTACTTC. This encodes CSVGAGQGLVAQYF.

The chain joins TRBV9 to TRBJ2-1; D is undetermined. Germline CDR1 is SGDLS and CDR2 is YYNGEE. The V end lost 3 bases, the J end lost 5 bases, and 9 bases lay between the germline ends. This CDR3 comprises 13 residues. The CDR3 protein is CASSARLDNEQFF. The CDR3 nucleotides are TGTGCCAGCAGCGCCCGGTTGGACAATGAGCAGTTCTTC.

The chain uses TRBV7-2 and TRBJ1-1, with 7 nucleotides matching TRBD1. The CDR3 is 13 amino acids. Losses at the gene ends were 5 bases for V and 8 bases for J; bases not matched to a gene: 8. From germline, CDR1 is SGHTA and CDR2 FQGNSA. The CDR3 bases are TGTGCCAGCAGCCCTCGACCGACAGGGGAAGCTTTCTTT. Protein product: CASSPRPTGEAFF.

The J gene is TRBJ2-3, the V gene TRBV7-6; perhaps TRBD1 as D (5 bases). This CDR3 is built from 15 residues. Trimming took off 3 bases at V and 0 bases at J, with 10 bases between the two ends. Germline V gives CDR1 SGHVS, CDR2 FNYEAQ. The DNA for the CDR3 is TGTGCCAGCAGCTTCGCCCAGGGAAGCACAGATACGCAGTATTTT. Its translation: CASSFAQGSTDTQYF.

V and J are TRBV19 and TRBJ2-1; D might be TRBD1 (6 bases). Looked up from germline, CDR1 is LNHDA and CDR2 is SQIVND (reference sequence). The CDR3 is made up of 13 amino acids. V shed 6 bases and J shed 8 bases, with 14 bases lying between them. The CDR3 sequence: CASSFTQGYEQFF. CDR3 nucleotides: TGTGCCAGTAGCTTTACACAGGGCTATGAGCAGTTCTTC.

The chain combines TRBV7-3 with TRBJ2-5; 8 nucleotides align to TRBD2. The CDR3 contains 15 residues. Germline V gene sequence: CDR1 SGHTA, CDR2 FQGTGA. J lost 1 base, V lost 5 bases, and 6 bases had no gene match. The CDR3 is CASSATSGSQETQYF. The CDR3 DNA reads as TGTGCCAGCAGCGCCACTAGCGGAAGCCAAGAGACCCAGTACTTC.

V gene TRBV12-5 combines with J gene TRBJ2-1; D call uncertain. The V gene's germline CDR1 is LGHNT and CDR2 FRNRAP. Trimming left V 0 bases short and J 4 bases short, with 7 bases between. The length of the CDR3 is 14 residues. CDR3 coding DNA: TGTGCTAGTGGTTTGGTACTCCCTTACAATGAGCAGTTCTTC. Translation: CASGLVLPYNEQFF.

This clone was detected only a few times. V and J are TRBV13 and TRBJ1-2, with TRBD1 as a possible D gene (5 bases). Germline lookup yields CDR1 PRHDT and CDR2 FYEKMQ (reference sequence). Trimming cost V 2 bases and J 8 bases, with 12 bases left between them. This CDR3 has 13 amino acids. As DNA, the CDR3 is TGTGCCAGCAGCTTAAGGGGCAGCACCGGCTACACCTTC. Amino acid sequence: CASSLRGSTGYTF. Full variable domain (missing parts from reference TRBV13 and TRBJ1-2): AAGVIQSPRHLIKEKRETATLKCYPIPRHDTVYWYQQGPGQDPQFLISFYEKMQSDKGSIPDRFSAQQFSDYHSELNMSSLELGDSALYFCASSLRGSTGYTFGSGTRLTVV.

The rearrangement joins TRBV5-1 to TRBJ2-5; TRBD1 agrees at 10 bases. Per germline, CDR1 SGHRS and CDR2 YFSETQ. This CDR3 is built from 16 residues. The V gene end was trimmed by 4 bases and the J gene end by 5 bases; junction bases not matched to a gene: 11. CDR3 nucleotide sequence: TGCGCCAGCAGCCCCATGACAGGGGGCGAGGGGGAGACCCAGTACTTC. Translating gives CASSPMTGGEGETQYF.

In its sample, this clone was seen once. The V call is TRBV11-2, the J call TRBJ2-7; TRBD1 might be the D (6 bases). In germline, CDR1 is SGHAT, CDR2 FQNNGV. The V and J ends lost 1 base and 2 bases respectively, with 12 bases between them. The CDR3 totals 15 residues. The CDR3 is CASSLGRTAPYEQYF. CDR3 DNA: TGTGCCAGCAGCTTAGGACGGACAGCCCCCTACGAGCAGTACTTC.

This clone has a handful of counts. The chain carries TRBV2 and TRBJ1-1; 8 nucleotides agree with TRBD1. V shed 6 bases, J shed 5 bases, and the junction held 11 bases outside the gene matches. Germline V gene lookup returns CDR1 SNHLY and CDR2 FYNNEI. This CDR3 contains 15 residues. The CDR3 region is CASSALTGGVTEAFF. The CDR3 DNA sequence: TGTGCCAGCAGCGCCCTAACAGGGGGAGTTACTGAAGCTTTCTTT.

The chain joins TRBV5-1 to TRBJ1-2; TRBD1 aligns across 7 bases. The CDR3 sequence is 15 residues long. In germline, CDR1 is SGHRS, CDR2 YFSETQ. V trimming: 5 bases; J trimming: 6 bases; junction bases outside the gene matches: 13. CDR3 in DNA: TGCGCCAGCAGGGGGACAGTTGGATTAGTCAATGGCTACACCTTC. It yields the protein CASRGTVGLVNGYTF.

V usage is TRBV5-4 and J usage is TRBJ1-1; the D gene is possibly TRBD1 (5 bases). The CDR3 loop spans 12 amino acids. The germline V gene encodes CDR1 SGHNT and CDR2 YYREEE (reference sequence). Between the trimmed V and J ends, which lost 0 bases and 7 bases, there was a span of 7 bases. The CDR3 spells CASSLERGEAFF. The DNA of the CDR3 is TGTGCCAGCAGCTTGGAAAGGGGTGAAGCTTTCTTT.

V is TRBV9 and J is TRBJ2-2; D ambiguous. The CDR3 is made up of 15 amino acids. Per the germline V gene, CDR1 is SGDLS and CDR2 is YYNGEE. The V gene lost 4 bases and the J gene lost 1 base, with 11 bases spanning the gap. The DNA for the CDR3 is TGTGCCAGCAGCCCAGAAGGAGAGAACACCGGGGAGCTGTTTTTT. This sequence encodes CASSPEGENTGELFF.

The sample holds a few counts of this clone. V gene TRBV11-3 combines with J gene TRBJ2-3; the D is unclear. V dropped 1 base and J dropped 1 base, with 3 bases sitting between them. This CDR3 has 13 residues. Germline CDR1 reads SGHNT; CDR2 reads YENEEA. CDR3 amino acids: CASSLAGTDTQYF. DNA of the CDR3: TGTGCCAGCAGCTTAGCGGGCACAGATACGCAGTATTTT. Variable domain in full (rest from reference TRBV11-3 and TRBJ2-3): EAGVVQSPRYKIIEKKQPVAFWCNPISGHNTLYWYLQNLGQGPELLIRYENEEAVDDSQLPKDRFSAERLKGVDSTLKIQPAELGDSAVYLCASSLAGTDTQYFGPGTRLTVL.